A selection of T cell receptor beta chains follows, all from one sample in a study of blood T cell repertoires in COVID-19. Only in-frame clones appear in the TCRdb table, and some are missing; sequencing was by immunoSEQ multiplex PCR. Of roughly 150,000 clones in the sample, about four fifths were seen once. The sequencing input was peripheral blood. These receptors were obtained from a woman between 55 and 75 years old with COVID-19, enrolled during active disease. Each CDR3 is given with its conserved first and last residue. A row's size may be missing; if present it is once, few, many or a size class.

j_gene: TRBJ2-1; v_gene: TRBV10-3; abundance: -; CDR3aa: CAIRGSGTVYNEQFF
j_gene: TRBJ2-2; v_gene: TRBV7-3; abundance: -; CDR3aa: CASRRQGATGELFF
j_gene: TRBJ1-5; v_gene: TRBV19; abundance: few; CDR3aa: CASSIRIGGMGNQPQHF
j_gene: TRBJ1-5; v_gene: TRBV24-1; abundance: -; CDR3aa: CATSGGFNQPQHF
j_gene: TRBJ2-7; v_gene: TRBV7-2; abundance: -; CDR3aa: CASSLALLAAYEQYF
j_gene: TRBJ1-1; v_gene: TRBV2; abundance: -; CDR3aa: CASRERGTANTEAFF
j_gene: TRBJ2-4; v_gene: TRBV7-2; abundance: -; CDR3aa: CASSPGLAGALQYF
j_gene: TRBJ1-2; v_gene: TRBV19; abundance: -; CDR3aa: CASSWTGVGYGYTF
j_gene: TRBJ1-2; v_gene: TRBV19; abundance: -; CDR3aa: CASIPRGTGAHGYTF
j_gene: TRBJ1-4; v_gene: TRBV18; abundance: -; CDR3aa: CATRSGGREREKLFF
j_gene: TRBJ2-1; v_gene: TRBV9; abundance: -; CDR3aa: CASSVDSGGQQFF
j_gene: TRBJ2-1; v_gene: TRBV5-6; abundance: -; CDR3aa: CASSLEQGVYVEQFF
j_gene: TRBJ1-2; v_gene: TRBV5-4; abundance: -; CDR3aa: CASRNGGQYYGYTF
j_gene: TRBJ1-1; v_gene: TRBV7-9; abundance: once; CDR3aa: CASSRWGGPNTEAFF
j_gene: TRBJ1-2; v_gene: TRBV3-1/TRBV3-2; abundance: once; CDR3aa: CASSPSDRGHYGYTF
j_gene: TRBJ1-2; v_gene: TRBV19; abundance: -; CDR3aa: CASMRGGAGYTF
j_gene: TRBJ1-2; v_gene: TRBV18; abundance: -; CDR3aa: CASSPGADNYGYTF
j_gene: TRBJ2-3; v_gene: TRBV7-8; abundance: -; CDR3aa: CASSLLAGGVDTQYF
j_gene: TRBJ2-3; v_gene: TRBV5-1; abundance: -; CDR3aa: CASSLGLWTSGRAGGTDTQYF
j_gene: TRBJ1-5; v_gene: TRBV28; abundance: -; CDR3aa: CASSLWRMRGGNQPQHF
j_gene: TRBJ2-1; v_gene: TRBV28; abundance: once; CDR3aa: CASRQGPLLDLTITDEQFF
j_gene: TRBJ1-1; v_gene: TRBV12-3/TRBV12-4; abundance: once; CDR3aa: CASSSARDTEAFF
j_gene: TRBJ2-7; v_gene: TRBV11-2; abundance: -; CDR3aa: CASSPRPGQSSYEQYF
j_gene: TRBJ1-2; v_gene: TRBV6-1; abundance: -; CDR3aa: CASSESVQGRPIF
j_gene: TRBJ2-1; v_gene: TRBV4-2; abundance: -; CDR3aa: CASSQEWTGVHNEQFF
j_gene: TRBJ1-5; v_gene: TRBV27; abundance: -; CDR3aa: CASGPGPGVSNQPQHF
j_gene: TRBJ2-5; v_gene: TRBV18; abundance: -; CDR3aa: CASSHPLDRKETQYF
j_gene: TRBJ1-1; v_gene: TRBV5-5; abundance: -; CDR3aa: CASSLAGLARGTEAFF
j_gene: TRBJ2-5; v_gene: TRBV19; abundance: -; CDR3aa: CASRPQAQETQYF
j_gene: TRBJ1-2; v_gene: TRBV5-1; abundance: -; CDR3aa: CASSLETAGGYGYTF
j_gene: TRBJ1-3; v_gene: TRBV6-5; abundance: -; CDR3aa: CASSLGGNTIYF
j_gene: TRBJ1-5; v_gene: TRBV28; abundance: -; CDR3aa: CASSLRGPQPQHF
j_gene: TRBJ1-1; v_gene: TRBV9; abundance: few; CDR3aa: CASSGTANTEAFF
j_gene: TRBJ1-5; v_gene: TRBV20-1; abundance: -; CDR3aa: CSASPGQGDQPQHF
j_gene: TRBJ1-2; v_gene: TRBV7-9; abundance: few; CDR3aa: CASSNRDRGIYGYTF
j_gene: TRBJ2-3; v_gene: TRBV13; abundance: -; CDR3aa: CASSLGPRLAGGSDTQYF
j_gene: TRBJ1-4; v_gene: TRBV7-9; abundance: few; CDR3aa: CASGGGPSEKLFF
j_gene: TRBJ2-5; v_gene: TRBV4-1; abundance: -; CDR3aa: CASSLTGEVQETQYF
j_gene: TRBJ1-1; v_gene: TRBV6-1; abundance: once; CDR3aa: CASSDPGRGNTEAFF
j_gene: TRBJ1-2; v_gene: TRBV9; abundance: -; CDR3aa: CASSIGTASYLTF
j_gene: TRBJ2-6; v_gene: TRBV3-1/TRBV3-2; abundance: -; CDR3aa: CASSLQGPLSGANVLTF
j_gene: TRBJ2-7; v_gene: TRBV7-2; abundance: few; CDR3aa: CASSLGSGGRTVSYEQYF
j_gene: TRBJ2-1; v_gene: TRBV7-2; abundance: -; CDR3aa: CASSLVFLAGGGRNEQFF
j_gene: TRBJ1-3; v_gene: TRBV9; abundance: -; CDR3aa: CASSVSSGAGFGNTIYF
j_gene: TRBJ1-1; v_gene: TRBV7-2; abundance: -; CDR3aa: CASSLQAGNTEAFF
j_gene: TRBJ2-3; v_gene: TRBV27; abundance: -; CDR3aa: CASSIAGITDTQYF
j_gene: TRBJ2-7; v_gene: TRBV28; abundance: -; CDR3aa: CASSLSLKPYEQYF
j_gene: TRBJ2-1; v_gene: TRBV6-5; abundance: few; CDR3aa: CASSSGLAGAEQFF
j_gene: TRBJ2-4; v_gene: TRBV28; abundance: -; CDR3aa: CASSLPGVPPKDIQYF
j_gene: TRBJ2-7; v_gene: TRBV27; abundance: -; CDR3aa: CASRLAGGYEQYF
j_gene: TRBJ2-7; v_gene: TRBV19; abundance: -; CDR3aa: CASSLGTGGDEQYF
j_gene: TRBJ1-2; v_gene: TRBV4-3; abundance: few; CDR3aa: CASSPQQGGEGTNYGYTF
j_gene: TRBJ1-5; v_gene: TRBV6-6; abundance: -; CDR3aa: CASRQINSNQPQHF
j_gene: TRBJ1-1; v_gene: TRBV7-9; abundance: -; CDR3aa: CASSLQVSNEAFF
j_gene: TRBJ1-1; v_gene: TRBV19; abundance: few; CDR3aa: CASSMAPQGANTEAFF
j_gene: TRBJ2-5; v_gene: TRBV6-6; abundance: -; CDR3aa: CASSLLRGEGETQYF
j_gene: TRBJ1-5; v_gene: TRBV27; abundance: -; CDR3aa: CASSPWDRGQPQHF
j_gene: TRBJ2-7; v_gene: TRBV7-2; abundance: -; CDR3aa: CASSLSGGVSSYEQYF
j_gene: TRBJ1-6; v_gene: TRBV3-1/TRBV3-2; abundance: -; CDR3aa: CASTYSYNSPLHF
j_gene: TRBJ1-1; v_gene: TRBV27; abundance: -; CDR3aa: CASSFLGEGGMNTEAFF